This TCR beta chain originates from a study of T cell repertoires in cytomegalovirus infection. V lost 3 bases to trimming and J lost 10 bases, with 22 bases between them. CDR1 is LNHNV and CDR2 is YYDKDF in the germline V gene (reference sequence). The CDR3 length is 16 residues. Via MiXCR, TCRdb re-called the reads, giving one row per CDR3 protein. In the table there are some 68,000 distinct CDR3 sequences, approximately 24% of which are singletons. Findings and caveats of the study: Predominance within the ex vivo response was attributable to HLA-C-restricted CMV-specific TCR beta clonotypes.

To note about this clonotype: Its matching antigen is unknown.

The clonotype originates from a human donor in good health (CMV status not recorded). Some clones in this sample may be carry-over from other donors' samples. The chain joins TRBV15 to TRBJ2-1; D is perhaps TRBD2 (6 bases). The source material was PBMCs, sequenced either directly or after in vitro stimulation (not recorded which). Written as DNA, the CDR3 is TGTGCCACCAGCAGCCGACGAGCGAGCGGGCGGGCCGAGCAGTTCTTC. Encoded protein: CATSSRRASGRAEQFF.